There are many counts of the clone carrying this T cell receptor beta chain. For TCRbeta, the library was prepared with unique molecular identifiers. Each CDR3 protein is one row after TCRdb ran MiXCR on the PCR reads. The sample holds hundreds of thousands of distinct CDR3 sequences, around 16% seen once. The data originate from a study of T-cell reconstitution after alpha-beta-depleted transplantation in children. The CDR3 extends over 12 amino acids. Trimming removed 5 bases from V and 12 bases from J, with 17 bases in between. Germline CDR1 reads SQVTM; CDR2 reads ANQGSEA. The V call is TRBV29-1, the J call TRBJ2-4; perhaps TRBD2 as D (5 bases). The receptor comes from a human donor who donated a stem cell graft to a child with acute myeloid leukemia. The sample here was PBMCs from the stem cell graft donor, taken from the stem cell graft. CDR3 loop: CSVRASGMGQYF. The CDR3 DNA follows: TGCAGCGTTAGGGCCAGCGGAATGGGTCAGTACTTC.